Here is one T cell receptor beta chain with its context. The V gene end was trimmed by 0 bases and the J gene end by 2 bases; junction bases not matched to a gene: 3. Germline CDR1 SGHRS, CDR2 YFSETQ. The CDR3 consists of 18 residues. The data are from a study of blood T cell repertoires in COVID-19. In the study overall: Samples representing acute and convalescent COVID-19 were sourced from the United States, Italy and Spain. PBMCs, B-cell-depleted T cells, or T cells provided the cDNA or gDNA that made up the material.

Study processing details: Using reference gene primer amplification, nucleated cell counts were estimated. Sequenced by immunoSEQ multiplex PCR; TCRdb stores in-frame clones only, minus some. The V and J calls and clone size were taken over from that table, and D and trimming were inferred from the DNA. The sample holds 200,000 to 300,000 clones, around 83% seen once. This TCR was recovered from a man aged 35 to 55 who had recovered from COVID-19. The gene calls are TRBV5-1 and TRBJ2-3, with 16 nucleotides matching TRBD2. The sample comprised peripheral blood. CDR3: CASSLVGLAGGYTDTQYF. The DNA of the CDR3 is TGCGCCAGCAGCTTGGTGGGACTAGCGGGAGGGTACACAGATACGCAGTATTTT.